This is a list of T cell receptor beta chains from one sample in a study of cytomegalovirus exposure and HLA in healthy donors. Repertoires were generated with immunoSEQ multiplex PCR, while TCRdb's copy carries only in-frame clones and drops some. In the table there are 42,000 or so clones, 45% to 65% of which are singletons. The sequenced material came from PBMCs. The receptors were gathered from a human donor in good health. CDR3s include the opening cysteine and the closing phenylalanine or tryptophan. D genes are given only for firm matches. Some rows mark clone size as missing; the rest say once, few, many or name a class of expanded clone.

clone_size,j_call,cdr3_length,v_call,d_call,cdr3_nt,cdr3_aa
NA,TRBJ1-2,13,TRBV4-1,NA,TGCGCCAGCAGCCGAGGCGGGGCCTATGGCTACACCTTC,CASSRGGAYGYTF
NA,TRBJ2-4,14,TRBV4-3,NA,TGCGCCAGCAGCCAGCGAGCTTACAAAAACATTCAGTACTTC,CASSQRAYKNIQYF
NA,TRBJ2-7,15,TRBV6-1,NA,TGTGCCAGCAGGAAGTACTCCCTCGGGGACTACGAGCAGTACTTC,CASRKYSLGDYEQYF
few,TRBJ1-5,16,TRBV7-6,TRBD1,TGTGCCAGCAGCCCGGACAGGGCGTCGGGCAATCAGCCCCAGCATTTT,CASSPDRASGNQPQHF
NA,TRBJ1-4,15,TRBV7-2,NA,TGTGCCAGCAGCTTAGGCCGGGGTCGTAACGAAAAACTGTTTTTT,CASSLGRGRNEKLFF
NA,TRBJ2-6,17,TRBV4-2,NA,TGTGCCAGCAGCCAAGACTGGTCAGGCTCTGGGGCCAACGTCCTGACTTTC,CASSQDWSGSGANVLTF
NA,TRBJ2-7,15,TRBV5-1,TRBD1,TGCGCCAGCAGTTCCAGGGGGCGAGTATCCTACGAGCAGTACTTC,CASSSRGRVSYEQYF
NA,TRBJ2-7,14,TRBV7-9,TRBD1,TGTGCCAGCAGCTTAGGGGGACAGAGTTCCGAGCAGTACTTC,CASSLGGQSSEQYF
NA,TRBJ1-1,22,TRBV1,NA,TGCACCAGCAGCGTCCGGGACAGGGTCACCGGACGTCAAAACCGCCCGAACACTGAAGCTTTCTTT,CTSSVRDRVTGRQNRPNTEAFF
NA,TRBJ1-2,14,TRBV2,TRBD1,TGTGCCAGCAGCCGGGACAGGGGGCTCTATGGCTACACCTTC,CASSRDRGLYGYTF
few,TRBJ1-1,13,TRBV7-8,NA,TGTGCCAGCAGCTTCGGGGGTGGGACTGAAGCTTTCTTT,CASSFGGGTEAFF
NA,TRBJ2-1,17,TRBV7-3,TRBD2,TGTGCCAGCAGCCCTGGGACTAGCGGGGGGGGTGGCGATGAGCAGTTCTTC,CASSPGTSGGGGDEQFF
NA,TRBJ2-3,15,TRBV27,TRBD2,TGTGCCAGCAGATTAGGACTAGCGCCCACAGATACGCAGTATTTT,CASRLGLAPTDTQYF
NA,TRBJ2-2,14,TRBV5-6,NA,TGTGCCAGCAGCTTGGTCCTCCCCACCGGGGAGCTGTTTTTT,CASSLVLPTGELFF
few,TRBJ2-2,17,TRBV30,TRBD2,TGTGCCTGGAGACCCATACTAGCGGGAGAAGGGACCGGGGAGCTGTTTTTT,CAWRPILAGEGTGELFF
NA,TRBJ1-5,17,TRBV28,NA,TGTGCCAGCAGATCATTGGGCGGAGAGCGGAGCAATCAGCCCCAGCATTTT,CASRSLGGERSNQPQHF
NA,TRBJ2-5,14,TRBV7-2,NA,TGTGCCAGCAGCTTAACTAGGCTAATAGAGACCCAGTACTTC,CASSLTRLIETQYF
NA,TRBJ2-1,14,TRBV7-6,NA,TGTGCCAGCAGCTTAGCAAAACAGGGTAATGAGCAGTTCTTC,CASSLAKQGNEQFF
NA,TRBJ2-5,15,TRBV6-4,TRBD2,TGTGCCAGCAGTTTACTAGCGGGAGCCCAAGAGACCCAGTACTTC,CASSLLAGAQETQYF
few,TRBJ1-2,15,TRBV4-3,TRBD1,TGCGCCAGCAGCCAAGACGGGACAGGGGGCTATGGCTACACCTTC,CASSQDGTGGYGYTF
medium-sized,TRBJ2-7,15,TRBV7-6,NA,TGTGCCAGCAGCCCTCCCCAGACAGGAAACTACGAGCAGTACTTC,CASSPPQTGNYEQYF
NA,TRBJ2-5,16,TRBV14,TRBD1,TGTGCCAGCAGCCCTCAGGGGACAGGGGGCTTCGAGACCCAGTACTTC,CASSPQGTGGFETQYF
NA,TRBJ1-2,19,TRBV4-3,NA,TGCGCCAGCAGCCAAGATCTTGGGACTGAGGGGAGGACTGGCTATGGCTACACCTTC,CASSQDLGTEGRTGYGYTF
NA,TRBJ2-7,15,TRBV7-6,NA,TGTGCCAGCAGCCCAGGGACAGTCCCCGGGAGCGGGCAGTACTTC,CASSPGTVPGSGQYF
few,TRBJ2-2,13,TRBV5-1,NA,TGCGCCAGCAGCTCTAGTAGCACCGGGGAGCTGTTTTTT,CASSSSSTGELFF
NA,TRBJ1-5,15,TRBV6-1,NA,TGTGCCAGCAGTTTAACTCCTTATAGCAATCAGCCCCAGCATTTT,CASSLTPYSNQPQHF
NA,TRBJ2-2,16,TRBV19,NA,TGTGCCAGTAGTTTCTCGCGAGGGCAGGGGTACGGGGAGCTGTTTTTT,CASSFSRGQGYGELFF
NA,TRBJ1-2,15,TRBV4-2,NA,TGTGCCAGCAGCCAAGTGTATGGGGGGATGGATGGCTACACCTTC,CASSQVYGGMDGYTF
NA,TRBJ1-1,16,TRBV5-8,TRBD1,TGTGCCAGCAGCTCTTACAGGGGAATAAGGGACACTGAAGCTTTCTTT,CASSSYRGIRDTEAFF
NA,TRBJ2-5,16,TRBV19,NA,TGTGCCAGTAGTACCGCGCCCCGGACTTTGCAAGAGACCCAGTACTTC,CASSTAPRTLQETQYF
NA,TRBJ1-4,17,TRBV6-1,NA,TGTGCCAGCAGTGAAGCGCTCGGAACGCTCAGGAGGGGAAAACTGTTTTTT,CASSEALGTLRRGKLFF
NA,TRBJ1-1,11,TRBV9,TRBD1,TGTGCCAGCAGCGGTTCCAGGGGGGCTTTCTTT,CASSGSRGAFF
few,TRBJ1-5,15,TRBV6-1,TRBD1,TGTGCCAGCACCCCACCAGGGACAGCTACAACCCCCCAGCATTTT,CASTPPGTATTPQHF
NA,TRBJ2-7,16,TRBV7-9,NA,TGTGCCAGCAGCTTAGATCAGGGGATGGTGTCCTACGAGCAGTACTTC,CASSLDQGMVSYEQYF
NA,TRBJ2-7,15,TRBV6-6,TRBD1,TGTGCCAGCAGTTACTCATCAGGGGGATTCCACGAGCAGTACTTC,CASSYSSGGFHEQYF
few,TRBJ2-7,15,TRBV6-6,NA,TGTGCCAGCAGTCGCAACCCCGGGATAATCTACGAGCAGTACTTC,CASSRNPGIIYEQYF
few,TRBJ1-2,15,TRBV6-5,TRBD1,TGTGCCAGCAGTAGTGACAGGGGCCGCATATATGGCTACACCTTC,CASSSDRGRIYGYTF
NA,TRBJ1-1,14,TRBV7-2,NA,TGTGCCAGCCGGCACCCGGGGGAGAACACTGAAGCTTTCTTT,CASRHPGENTEAFF
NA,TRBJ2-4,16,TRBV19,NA,TGTGCCAGTAGTATGTGGAGACCCCTAGCCAAAAACATTCAGTACTTC,CASSMWRPLAKNIQYF
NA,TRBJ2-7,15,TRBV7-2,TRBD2,TGTGCCAGCAGATATACTAGCGACTACTCCTACGAGCAGTACTTC,CASRYTSDYSYEQYF
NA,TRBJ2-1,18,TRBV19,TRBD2,TGTGCCAGTAGTAGCCTAGCGGGAGGGCGGAGCTCCTACAATGAGCAGTTCTTC,CASSSLAGGRSSYNEQFF
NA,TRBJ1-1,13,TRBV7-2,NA,TGTGCCAGCAGTCTTATCGGGAACACTGAAGCTTTCTTT,CASSLIGNTEAFF
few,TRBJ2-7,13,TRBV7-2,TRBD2,TGTGCCAGCAGCTCTGGGACTAGAAACGAGCAGTACTTC,CASSSGTRNEQYF
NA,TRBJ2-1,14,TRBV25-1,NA,TGTGCCAGCAGTGAAGGGCCATGGCCCAATGAGCAGTTCTTC,CASSEGPWPNEQFF
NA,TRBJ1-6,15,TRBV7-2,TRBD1,TGTGCCAGCAGCCCAAACAGGGGGCTTAATTCACCCCTCCACTTT,CASSPNRGLNSPLHF